The next 9 T cell receptor beta chains were all read from a single sample in a study of T-cell memory formation after mild COVID-19. TCRdb recomputed calls from the 5' RACE reads with MiXCR, one row per CDR3 protein. This sample has hundreds of thousands of distinct CDR3 sequences, with roughly 21% found just once. The source material was PBMCs or a T cell subset sorted from them (not recorded which). These receptors all come from an adult woman who had mild COVID-19 (a few samples of this study predate the infection). Cell type and time point are not known.

In this sample, this clonotype turned up many times. V gene TRBV6-2 or TRBV6-3 combines with J gene TRBJ2-7; 8 positions agree with TRBD2. The CDR3 runs 18 residues. Germline CDR1 MNHEY, CDR2 SVGEGT. V shed 7 bases and J 2 bases; nucleotides not matched to a gene: 19. CDR3 bases: TGTGCCAGCACCCCACTAAGGGAATCTAGCGGGCTTACCTACGAGCAGTACTTC. Translated: CASTPLRESSGLTYEQYF.

This clonotype has a handful of counts. The rearrangement links TRBV19 to TRBJ1-2, with a weak D call TRBD1 (6 bases). This CDR3 is 13 amino acids long. Germline CDR1 and CDR2: LNHDA and SQIVND (reference sequence). V lost 10 bases and J lost 4, with 16 bases in between. The CDR3 protein is CAKPRGQGYGYTF. The CDR3 coding sequence is TGTGCCAAACCACGGGGGCAAGGCTATGGCTACACCTTC.

Only one count was recorded for this clonotype. The chain joins TRBV12-3 or TRBV12-4 to TRBJ2-3; D ambiguous. The CDR3 extends over 17 amino acids. V lost 1 base and J lost 2, with 16 bases in between. The CDR3 nucleotides are TGTGCCAGCAGTTTAGGTAGTCCCCACCTACACACAGATACGCAGTATTTT. It yields the protein CASSLGSPHLHTDTQYF.

This sequence joins TRBV29-1 and TRBJ2-1; the match to TRBD2 covers 11 bases. Germline V gives CDR1 SQVTM, CDR2 ANQGSEA. Germline trimming cut 4 bases from V and 6 bases from J; bases unmatched to any gene: 5. The CDR3 extends over 14 amino acids. The CDR3 is CSVGLAGGVNEQFF. The CDR3 DNA reads as TGCAGCGTTGGGCTAGCGGGAGGCGTCAATGAGCAGTTCTTC.

This clonotype turned up a few times. The chain employs TRBV29-1 and TRBJ2-7, with 8 bases matching TRBD1. CDR1 is SQVTM and CDR2 is ANQGSEA in the germline V gene. The CDR3 covers 13 residues. The V gene end was trimmed by 7 bases and the J gene end by 7 bases; junction bases not matched to a gene: 12. CDR3 region: CSASGTGSLEQYF. CDR3 nucleotide sequence: TGCAGCGCCTCCGGGACAGGATCCTTAGAGCAGTACTTC.

This clonotype has a handful of counts. The V gene is TRBV21-1, the J gene TRBJ2-5; the table's D call of TRBD1 was not tested on the DNA. TRBV21-1 is shown as a pseudogene. The CDR3 length is 16 residues. The CDR3 spells CASSAGTGWFQETQYF. The CDR3 bases are TGTGCCAGCAGCGCCGGGACAGGGTGGTTCCAAGAGACCCAGTACTTC.

This clonotype was counted only a few times. The CDR3, as DNA: TGTGCCAGCAGCGTAGATCCTAGCGGGGGGCACCACGATACGCAGTATTTT. Its translation is CASSVDPSGGHHDTQYF. The chain couples TRBV9 to TRBJ2-3; 11 bases fit TRBD2. This CDR3 is 17 amino acids long. V trimming: 0 bases; J trimming: 6 bases; junction bases outside the gene matches: 9. CDR1 and CDR2 (germline): SGDLS, YYNGEE.

This rearrangement joins TRBV6-6 to TRBJ2-4; 11 bases agree with TRBD2. Germline CDR1 is MNHNY and CDR2 is SVGAGI (reference sequence). The V and J ends lost 2 bases and 2 bases, in that order; junction bases with no gene match: 5. The CDR3 is 17 amino acids. In DNA form, the CDR3 reads TGTGCCAGCAGTTACCAACTAGCGGGAGCAACCAAAAACATTCAGTACTTC. Its translation: CASSYQLAGATKNIQYF.

This clonotype came up a few times. The chain has TRBV27 and TRBJ2-3; 8 positions agree with TRBD2. The CDR3 is 16 residues long. The V and J ends lost 0 bases and 4 bases, in that order; junction bases with no gene match: 6. Per the germline V gene, CDR1 is MNHEY and CDR2 is SMNVEV (reference sequence). The CDR3 sequence is CASSLSGGRRPDTQYF. CDR3 nucleotides: TGTGCCAGCAGTTTATCCGGCGGGAGGCGACCAGATACGCAGTATTTT.